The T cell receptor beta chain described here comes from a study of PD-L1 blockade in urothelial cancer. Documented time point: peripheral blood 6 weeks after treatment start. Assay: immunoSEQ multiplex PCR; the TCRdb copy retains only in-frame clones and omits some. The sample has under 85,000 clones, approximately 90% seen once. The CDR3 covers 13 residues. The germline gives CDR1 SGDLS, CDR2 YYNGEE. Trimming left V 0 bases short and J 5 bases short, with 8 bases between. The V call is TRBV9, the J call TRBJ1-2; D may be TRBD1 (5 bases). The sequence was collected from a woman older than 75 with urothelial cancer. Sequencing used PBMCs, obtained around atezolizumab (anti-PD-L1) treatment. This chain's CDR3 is CASSVEGKYGYTF. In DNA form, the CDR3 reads TGTGCCAGCAGCGTAGAGGGGAAATATGGCTACACCTTC.